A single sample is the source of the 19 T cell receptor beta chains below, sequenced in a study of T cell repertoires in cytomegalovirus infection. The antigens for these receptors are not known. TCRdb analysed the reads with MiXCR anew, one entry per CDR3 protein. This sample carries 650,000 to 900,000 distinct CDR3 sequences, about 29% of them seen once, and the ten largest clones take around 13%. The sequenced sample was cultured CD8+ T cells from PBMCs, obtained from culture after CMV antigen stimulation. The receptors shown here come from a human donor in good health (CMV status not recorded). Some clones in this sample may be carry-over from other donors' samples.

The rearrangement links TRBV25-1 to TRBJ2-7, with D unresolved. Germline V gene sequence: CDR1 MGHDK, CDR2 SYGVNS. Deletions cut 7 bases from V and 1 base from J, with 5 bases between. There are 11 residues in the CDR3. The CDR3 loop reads CASTVSYEQYF. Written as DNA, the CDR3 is TGTGCCAGCACCGTGTCCTACGAGCAGTACTTC.

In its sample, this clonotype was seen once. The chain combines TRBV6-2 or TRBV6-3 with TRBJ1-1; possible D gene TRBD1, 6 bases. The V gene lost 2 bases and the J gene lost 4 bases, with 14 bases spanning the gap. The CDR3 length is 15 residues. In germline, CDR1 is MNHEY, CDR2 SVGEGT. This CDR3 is CASSYGGRTVTEAFF. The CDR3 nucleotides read TGTGCCAGCAGTTACGGGGGCCGGACGGTCACTGAAGCTTTCTTT.

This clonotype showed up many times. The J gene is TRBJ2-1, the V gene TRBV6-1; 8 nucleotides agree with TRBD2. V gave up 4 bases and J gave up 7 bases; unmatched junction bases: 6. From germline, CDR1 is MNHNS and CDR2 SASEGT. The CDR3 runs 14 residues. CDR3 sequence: CASSARGGWNEQFF. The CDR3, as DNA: TGTGCCAGCAGTGCCCGGGGGGGGTGGAATGAGCAGTTCTTC.

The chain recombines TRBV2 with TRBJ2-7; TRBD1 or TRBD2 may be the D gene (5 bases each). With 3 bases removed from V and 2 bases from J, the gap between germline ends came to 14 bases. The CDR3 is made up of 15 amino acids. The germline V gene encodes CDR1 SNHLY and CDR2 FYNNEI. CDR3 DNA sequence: TGTGCCAGCAGTGAGCAGGTACGGGACCCCTACGAGCAGTACTTC. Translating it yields CASSEQVRDPYEQYF.

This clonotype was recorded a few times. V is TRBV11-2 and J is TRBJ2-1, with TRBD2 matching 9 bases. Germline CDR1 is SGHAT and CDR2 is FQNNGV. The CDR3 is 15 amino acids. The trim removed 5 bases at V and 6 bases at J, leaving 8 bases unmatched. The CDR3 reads CASSPGRLAANEQFF. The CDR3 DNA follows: TGTGCCAGCAGCCCCGGTAGACTAGCGGCCAATGAGCAGTTCTTC.

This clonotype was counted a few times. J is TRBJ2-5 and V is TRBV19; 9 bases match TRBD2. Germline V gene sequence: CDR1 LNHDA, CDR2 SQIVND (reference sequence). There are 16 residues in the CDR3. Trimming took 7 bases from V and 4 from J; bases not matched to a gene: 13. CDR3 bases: TGTGCCAGTAAGGTCTCGACTAGCGGTCGTGGAGAGACCCAGTACTTC. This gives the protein CASKVSTSGRGETQYF. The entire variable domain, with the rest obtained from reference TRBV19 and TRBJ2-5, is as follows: DGGITQSPKYLFRKEGQNVTLSCEQNLNHDAMYWYRQDPGQGLRLIYYSQIVNDFQKGDIAEGYSVSREKKESFPLTVTSAQKNPTAFYLCASKVSTSGRGETQYFGPGTRLLVL.

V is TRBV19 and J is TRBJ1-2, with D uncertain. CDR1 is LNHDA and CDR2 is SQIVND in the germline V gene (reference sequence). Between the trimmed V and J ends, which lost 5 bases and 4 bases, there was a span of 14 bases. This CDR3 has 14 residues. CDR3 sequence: CASSENTASYGYTF. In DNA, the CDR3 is TGTGCCAGTAGTGAAAATACAGCAAGCTATGGCTACACCTTC.

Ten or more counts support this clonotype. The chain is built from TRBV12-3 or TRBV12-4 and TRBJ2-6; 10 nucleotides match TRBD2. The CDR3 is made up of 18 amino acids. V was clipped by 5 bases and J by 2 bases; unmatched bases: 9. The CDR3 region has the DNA TGTGCCAGCAGTCGGCTCCCCCTAGCGGGGGCTGGGGCCAACGTCCTGACTTTC. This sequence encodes CASSRLPLAGAGANVLTF.

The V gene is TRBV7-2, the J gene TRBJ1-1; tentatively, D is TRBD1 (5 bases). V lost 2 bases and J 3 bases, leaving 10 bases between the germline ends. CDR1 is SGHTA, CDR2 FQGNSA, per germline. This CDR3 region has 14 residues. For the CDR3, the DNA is TGTGCCAGCAGCTTATTCGGGGACGACACTGAAGCTTTCTTT. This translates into CASSLFGDDTEAFF.

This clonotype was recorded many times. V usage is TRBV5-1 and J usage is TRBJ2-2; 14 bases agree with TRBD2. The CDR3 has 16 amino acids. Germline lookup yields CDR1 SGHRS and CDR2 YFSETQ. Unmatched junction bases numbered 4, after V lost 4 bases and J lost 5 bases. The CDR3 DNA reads TGCGCCAGCAGCCCCGGACTAGCGGGGGGTACCGGGGAGCTGTTTTTT. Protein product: CASSPGLAGGTGELFF. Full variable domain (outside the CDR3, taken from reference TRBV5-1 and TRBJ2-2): KAGVTQTPRYLIKTRGQQVTLSCSPISGHRSVSWYQQTPGQGLQFLFEYFSETQRNKGNFPGRFSGRQFSNSRSEMNVSTLELGDSALYLCASSPGLAGGTGELFFGEGSRLTVL.

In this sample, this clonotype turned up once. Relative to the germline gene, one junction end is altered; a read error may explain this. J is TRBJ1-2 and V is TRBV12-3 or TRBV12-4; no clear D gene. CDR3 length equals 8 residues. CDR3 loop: CASAGTDF. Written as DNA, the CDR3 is TGTGCCAGCGCCGGCACAGACTTC.

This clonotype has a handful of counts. CDR3: CASSSQGAYNEQFF. The CDR3 region has the DNA TGTGCCAGCAGTTCGCAGGGGGCCTACAATGAGCAGTTCTTC. The V call is TRBV6-2 or TRBV6-3, the J call TRBJ2-1, with 7 bases aligning to TRBD1. Germline V gene lookup returns CDR1 MNHEY and CDR2 SVGEGT. The V segment lost 4 bases and the J segment 2 bases; nucleotides outside the gene matches: 2. The CDR3 consists of 14 residues.

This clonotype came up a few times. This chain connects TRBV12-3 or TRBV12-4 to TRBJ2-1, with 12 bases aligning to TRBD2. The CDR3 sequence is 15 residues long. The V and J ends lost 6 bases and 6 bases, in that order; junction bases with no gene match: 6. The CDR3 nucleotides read TGTGCCAGCAGCCCTAGCGGGGGGGCGGCCAATGAGCAGTTCTTC. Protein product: CASSPSGGAANEQFF.

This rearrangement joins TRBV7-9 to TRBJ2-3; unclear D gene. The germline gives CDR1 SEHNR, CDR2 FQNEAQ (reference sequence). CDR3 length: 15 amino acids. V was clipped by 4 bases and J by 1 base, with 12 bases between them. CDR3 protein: CASSSWMTGTDTQYF. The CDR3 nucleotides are TGTGCCAGCAGCTCCTGGATGACGGGCACAGATACGCAGTATTTT.

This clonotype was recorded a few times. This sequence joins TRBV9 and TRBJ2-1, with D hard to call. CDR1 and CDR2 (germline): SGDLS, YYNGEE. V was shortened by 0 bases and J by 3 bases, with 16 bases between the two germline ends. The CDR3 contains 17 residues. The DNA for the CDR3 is TGTGCCAGCAGCGTAGAAATTAGCCCTCGCCTCTACAATGAGCAGTTCTTC. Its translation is CASSVEISPRLYNEQFF.

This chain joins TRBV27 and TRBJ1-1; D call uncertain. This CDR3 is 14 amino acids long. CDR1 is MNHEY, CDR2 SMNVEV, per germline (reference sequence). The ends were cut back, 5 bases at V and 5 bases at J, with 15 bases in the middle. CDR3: CASSPLGEVTEAFF. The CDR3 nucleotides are TGTGCCAGCAGTCCCTTGGGAGAAGTAACTGAAGCTTTCTTT.

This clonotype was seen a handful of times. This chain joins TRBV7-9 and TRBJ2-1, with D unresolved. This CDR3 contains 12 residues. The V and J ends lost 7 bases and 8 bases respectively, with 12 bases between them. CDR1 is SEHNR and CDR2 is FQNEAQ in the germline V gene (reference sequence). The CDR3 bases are TGTGCCAGCACCCCCACGTGGGATGAGCAGTTCTTC. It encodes CASTPTWDEQFF.

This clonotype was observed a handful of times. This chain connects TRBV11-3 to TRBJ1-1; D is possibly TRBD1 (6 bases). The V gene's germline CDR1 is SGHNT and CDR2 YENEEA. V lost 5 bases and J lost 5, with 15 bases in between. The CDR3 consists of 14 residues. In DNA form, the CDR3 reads TGTGCCAGCAGCCTACGGGGGGCGGGTACTGAAGCTTTCTTT. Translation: CASSLRGAGTEAFF. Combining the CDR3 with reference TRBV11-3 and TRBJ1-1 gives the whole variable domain EAGVVQSPRYKIIEKKQPVAFWCNPISGHNTLYWYLQNLGQGPELLIRYENEEAVDDSQLPKDRFSAERLKGVDSTLKIQPAELGDSAVYLCASSLRGAGTEAFFGQGTRLTVV.

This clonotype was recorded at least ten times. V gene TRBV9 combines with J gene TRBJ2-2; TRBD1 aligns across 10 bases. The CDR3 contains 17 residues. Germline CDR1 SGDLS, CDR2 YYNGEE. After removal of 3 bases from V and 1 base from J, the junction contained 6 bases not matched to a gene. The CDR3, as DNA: TGTGCCAGCAGCGAAAACCGGGACAGGGGGAACACCGGGGAGCTGTTTTTT. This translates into CASSENRDRGNTGELFF.